This TCR beta chain was captured in a study of beta chain features in type 1 diabetes. Study-wide results and caveats: Naive, central memory and Treg TCRB repertoires seemed to resemble each other more closely in patients than they did in healthy donors. Across all four CD4+ subsets, people with type 1 diabetes showed modestly shorter TCRB CDR3s.

Sorting of CD4+ naive, central memory, regulatory and stem cell-like memory cells was performed via CD45RO/CCR7/CD25/CD127/CD95/CD27. The authors reverse transcribed all of the isolated RNA, so sequencing captured expressed TCRB transcripts. Each sample of naive, central memory or regulatory T cells had, on average, approximately 4 million reads. Profiling relied on immunoSEQ multiplex PCR, and the TCRdb table lists in-frame clones only, not all of them. The sample contains around 690,000 clones, around 11% of which appear only once. A word on this clone: Its cognate antigen is unknown.

Sequencing was carried out using naive CD4+ T cells from blood. This sequence originates from a man aged 25-40 years with type 1 diabetes.

The CDR3 sequence: CASSLARVAGPNSPLHF. The CDR3, as DNA: TGTGCCAGCAGCTTAGCGCGCGTCGCAGGGCCTAATTCACCCCTCCACTTT. This chain uses TRBV7-8 with TRBJ1-6, with D tentatively TRBD1 (5 bases). The length of the CDR3 is 17 residues. The V end was cut by 0 bases, the J end by 6 bases, with 15 bases between. Looked up from germline, CDR1 is SGHVS and CDR2 is FQNEAQ.